The 6 T cell receptor beta chains reported below all come from one sample, sequenced in a study of cytomegalovirus exposure and HLA in healthy donors (dated by TCRdb to about 2017). The library was generated by the immunoSEQ multiplex PCR assay. For the multiplex PCR, a mixture combining 60 forward primers for TCR Vbeta segments and 13 reverse primers for TCR Jbeta segments was used. Drawn from immuneACCESS, this table holds only the in-frame rearrangements with V and J called that TCRdb kept. Clones are partly lost; checked studies trace under half to an unresolved V gene and leave the rest unexplained. The table kept for this sample lists fewer than 150,000 clones. The ten top clones hold about 2.1% of the sample. Sample: PBMCs. These receptors were collected from a woman aged 60-70 years in good health and CMV-seronegative.

CDR3 DNA sequence: TGTGCCAGCAGTGAGAAAAATCACTTTTGGGAGTCTTTCTTT. Its protein is CASSEKNHFWESFF. This rearrangement joins TRBV6-1 to TRBJ1-1; D unclear. CDR1 MNHNS and CDR2 SASEGT come from the germline V gene. Trimming removed 3 bases from V and 12 bases from J, with 20 bases in between. The CDR3 totals 14 residues.

The genes are TRBV18 and TRBJ2-7; 7 positions match TRBD1. Per the germline V gene, CDR1 is KGHSH and CDR2 is LQKENI. Trimming at V came to 5 bases and at J to 5 bases, leaving 6 bases not matched to a gene. The CDR3 is 13 amino acids. This chain's CDR3 is CASSVTGSDEQYF. The CDR3 coding sequence is TGTGCCAGCTCAGTGACAGGGAGCGACGAGCAGTACTTC.

The gene calls are TRBV28 and TRBJ1-5, with D maybe TRBD1 (5 bases). The germline CDR1 and CDR2 sequences are MDHEN and SYDVKM. The CDR3 length is 16 residues. Trimming cost V 6 bases and J 2 bases, with 17 bases left between them. CDR3 DNA: TGTGCCAGCAGGCCCCGGACAAATAGGGGCAATCAGCCCCAGCATTTT. Its translation: CASRPRTNRGNQPQHF.

The CDR3 is CASGRVSNTGELFF. The DNA of the CDR3 is TGTGCCAGCGGCAGGGTGTCGAACACCGGGGAGCTGTTTTTT. The chain is built from TRBV27 and TRBJ2-2; perhaps TRBD1 as D (5 bases). The germline CDR1 and CDR2 sequences are MNHEY and SMNVEV (reference sequence). The CDR3 spans 14 residues. V lost 8 bases and J lost 0, with 10 bases in between.

V is TRBV18 and J is TRBJ2-7, with 7 bases identical to TRBD1. The CDR3 loop spans 14 amino acids. Germline V CDR1 and CDR2: KGHSH, LQKENI. With 3 bases clipped from V and 6 bases from J, the junction kept 8 bases outside the gene matches. The CDR3: CASSPTGSRVEQYF. The DNA of the CDR3 is TGTGCCAGCTCACCGACAGGGTCTAGGGTCGAGCAGTACTTC.

The V gene is TRBV19, the J gene TRBJ1-5, with TRBD1 identical over 7 bases. Germline values: CDR1 LNHDA, CDR2 SQIVND (reference sequence). V lost 5 bases and J lost 4; bases outside the gene matches: 5. The CDR3 spans 14 residues. This CDR3 reads CASSHLQGNQPQHF. The CDR3 region has the DNA TGTGCCAGTAGTCATCTACAGGGGAATCAGCCCCAGCATTTT. Complete variable domain (other parts from reference TRBV19 and TRBJ1-5): DGGITQSPKYLFRKEGQNVTLSCEQNLNHDAMYWYRQDPGQGLRLIYYSQIVNDFQKGDIAEGYSVSREKKESFPLTVTSAQKNPTAFYLCASSHLQGNQPQHFGDGTRLSIL.